This TCR beta chain was profiled in a study of metastatic and nonmetastatic thyroid tumors. Each patient came to thyroid surgery without any prior treatment (of any kind). General study results and limits: For both blood and tumor, malignant thyroid tumors reportedly showed significantly higher TCR beta diversity than benign nodules did.

Regarding this clone: Its specificity is not known.

TCRdb called clones again from the PCR reads with MiXCR. Of 40,000 or so clones listed, about 45% were seen once; the top ten hold about 24%. The CDR3 contains 15 residues. Trimming removed 4 bases from V and 4 bases from J; junction bases left unmatched: 9. In germline, CDR1 is SGHRS, CDR2 YFSETQ. The rearrangement links TRBV5-1 to TRBJ2-7, with 9 nucleotides matching TRBD2. The sequencing input was tumor tissue. This TCR came from a male donor with papillary thyroid cancer or a benign thyroid nodule (not recorded which). Some clones in this sample may be carry-over from other donors' samples. The CDR3 reads CASSLASGLAYEQYF. Written as DNA, the CDR3 is TGCGCCAGCAGCCTAGCCTCAGGACTAGCGTACGAGCAGTACTTC.